A single sample gave rise to the 9 T cell receptor beta chains below, sequenced in a study of T-cell memory formation after mild COVID-19. In TCRdb, the 5' RACE reads were re-called with MiXCR into one record per CDR3 protein. The table shows 450,000 or so distinct CDR3 sequences, with around 19% occurring only once. The sample taken for sequencing was PBMCs or a T cell subset sorted from them (not recorded which). The source of these receptors is an adult woman who had mild COVID-19 (a few samples of this study predate the infection). Cell type and time point are not known.

This rearrangement joins TRBV14 to TRBJ2-6, with D possibly matching TRBD1 (6 bases). The CDR3 extends over 18 amino acids. Germline lookup yields CDR1 SGHDN and CDR2 FVKESK. V lost 2 bases, J lost 0 bases, and 14 bases lay in between. CDR3 nucleotide sequence: TGTGCCAGCAGCCAACGGACAGAAGGTAGCTCTGGGGCCAACGTCCTGACTTTC. This gives the protein CASSQRTEGSSGANVLTF.

The V gene is TRBV29-1, the J gene TRBJ1-2, with 10 bases lining up with TRBD1. This CDR3 has 15 amino acids. The germline V gene has CDR1 SQVTM and CDR2 ANQGSEA. V gave up 6 bases and J gave up 4 bases; unmatched junction bases: 11. CDR3 in DNA: TGCAGCGTGGCTCCCGGGACAGGGGTGGGCTATGGCTACACCTTC. Its protein product is CSVAPGTGVGYGYTF.

This clonotype was observed a few times. The chain couples TRBV7-9 to TRBJ2-1; 9 bases match TRBD1. The CDR3 covers 15 residues. The trim removed 2 bases at V and 3 bases at J, leaving 2 bases unmatched. Germline V gene lookup returns CDR1 SEHNR and CDR2 FQNEAQ (reference sequence). CDR3 protein: CASSLPDRGYNEQFF. CDR3 sequence (DNA): TGTGCCAGCAGCTTACCGGACAGGGGCTACAATGAGCAGTTCTTC.

The V and J genes are TRBV10-3 and TRBJ2-7; 12 nucleotides agree with TRBD1. This CDR3 comprises 15 residues. J gave up 3 bases and V 7 bases, and 7 bases lay outside the gene matches. Germline lookup yields CDR1 ENHRY and CDR2 SYGVKD. Here the CDR3 DNA reads TGTGCCATCAATGGGGGACAGGGGGCTAACTACGAGCAGTACTTC. It is translated as CAINGGQGANYEQYF.

The chain joins TRBV11-2 to TRBJ1-1; 8 positions match TRBD1. Germline V gene lookup returns CDR1 SGHAT and CDR2 FQNNGV. Germline trimming cut 1 base from V and 0 bases from J; bases unmatched to any gene: 4. The CDR3 contains 16 residues. CDR3: CASSLGYRGMNTEAFF. In DNA form, the CDR3 reads TGTGCCAGCAGCTTAGGATACAGGGGGATGAACACTGAAGCTTTCTTT.

This clonotype was recorded at least ten times. V usage is TRBV27 and J usage is TRBJ2-3, with D possibly being TRBD2 (5 bases). Germline values: CDR1 MNHEY, CDR2 SMNVEV (reference sequence). The CDR3 totals 13 residues. V was clipped by 7 bases and J by 0 bases, with 8 bases between them. This chain's CDR3 is CASTSTSTDTQYF. CDR3 coding DNA: TGTGCCAGCACTAGCACCAGCACAGATACGCAGTATTTT.

The chain joins TRBV5-1 to TRBJ1-1; D not certain. This CDR3 region has 14 residues. The V gene's germline CDR1 is SGHRS and CDR2 YFSETQ. With 2 bases removed from V and 2 bases from J, the gap between germline ends came to 10 bases. CDR3 in amino acids: CASSLSTANTEAFF. The CDR3 DNA reads as TGCGCCAGCAGCTTATCCACAGCTAACACTGAAGCTTTCTTT.

This clonotype was detected only a few times. J is TRBJ1-6 and V is TRBV3-1; D is undetermined. The germline V and J ends were trimmed by 4 bases and 5 bases, with 6 bases remaining between them. The CDR3 extends over 13 amino acids. Germline loops: CDR1 LGHDT, CDR2 YNNKEL (reference sequence). CDR3 residues: CASSLENNSPLHF. CDR3 bases: TGTGCCAGCAGCCTTGAGAATAATTCACCCCTCCACTTT.

This clonotype appeared a few times. The chain uses TRBV29-1 and TRBJ1-1, with unresolved D. Germline CDR1 reads SQVTM; CDR2 reads ANQGSEA. V lost 4 bases, J lost 0 bases, and 0 bases lay in between. The CDR3 extends over 10 amino acids. In nucleotides, the CDR3 is TGCAGCGTTGTGAACACTGAAGCTTTCTTT. It yields the protein CSVVNTEAFF.